This entry features one T cell receptor (beta chain) sequence. Its antigen is unidentified. The data were taken from a study of shared clonotypes between healthy human individuals. TCRdb keeps only in-frame clones here, not all; method: immunoSEQ multiplex PCR. The repertoire consists of approximately 1,000,000 clones, with 70% to 80% occurring once and the leading ten covering 0.52%. Points from the study as a whole: Clonotypes shared by all four sorted-subset donors had higher generation probabilities than non-shared clonotypes.

Trimming removed 4 bases from V and 2 bases from J; junction bases left unmatched: 9. Per the germline V gene, CDR1 is SGHNT and CDR2 is YYREEE (reference sequence). This CDR3 comprises 17 residues. The sample was memory CD4+ T cells from PBMCs. Subset here: CD45RA-negative fraction. The V gene is TRBV5-4, the J gene TRBJ2-2, with 9 bases matching TRBD2. The sequence was obtained from a man younger than 35 in good health. Some clones in this sample may be carry-over from other donors' samples. CDR3 protein: CASSRRASGINTGELFF. In DNA form, the CDR3 reads TGTGCCAGCAGCCGTCGGGCTAGCGGGATTAACACCGGGGAGCTGTTTTTT.